This T cell receptor (beta chain) was documented in a study of T cells expressing NK-cell markers (dated by TCRdb to 2020 to 2022). General notes on the study: TCR beta-chain repertoires were profiled in sorted CD3+CD56+NKG2C+, CD3+CD56+NKG2C- and CD3+CD56-NKG2C+ T-cell subsets from fewer than 10 donors. Among the eight sequenced donors, only one was HCMV-seronegative, while the other seven were HCMV-seropositive. All eight donors whose samples were sequenced were randomly selected healthy volunteers, three of them men and five women. Illumina HiSeq 2000/2500, MiSeq or NextSeq was used to sequence libraries as 2 x 150 bp reads. Results the study describes overall, beyond this receptor: Those dominant clonotypes were again the most abundant among CD3+CD56-NKG2C+ cells in a handful of donors, at 28.3-60.1%. Whether the expanded NKG2C-expressing T cell clones were specific for HCMV antigens remained unclear. In several donors, the dominant CD3+CD56+NKG2C+ clonotypes were among the top 10 CD8+ clonotypes and accounted for roughly 1.0-7.5% of CD8+ T cells.

Its CDR3 holds 13 amino acids, cysteine through phenylalanine. The record lacks a DNA sequence. CDR1 and CDR2, per the germline V gene, are MNHEY and SVGAGI. Sequenced using an Illumina HiSeq 2000. The TCR beta cDNA libraries were made using 5'RACE template switching, a step that added both a universal primer site and unique molecular identifiers. Priming for cDNA synthesis came from the TCR beta constant segment, and two successive PCR amplification steps followed. Concerning the study's data processing: MIGEC was used to demultiplex reads and group reads by UMI, and MiTCR was used to assemble and quantify clonotypes. Only TCR cDNA sequences supported by at least two reads were kept to exclude erroneous sequences. Downstream repertoire analysis used the tcR package, and clonotypes were matched across fractions by CDR3 nucleotide sequence plus V segment. VDJmatch was used to annotate antigen specificity against VDJdb, with one amino acid substitution in CDR3 permitted. The reads went through TCRdb reprocessing, and each CDR3 protein sequence gets one entry with no DNA. For this entry, the V and J calls and clone size follow TCRdb and not the study's own pipeline. The sample's table covers about 390,000 distinct CDR3 sequences. Of the sample, about 10% falls within the top ten clones.

To determine HCMV serostatus, a commercial ELISA kit was used to detect HCMV-specific IgG in serum. Peripheral blood mononuclear cells were isolated from blood by Ficoll density gradient centrifugation. As for this clonotype: No antigen is known for it.

The TCR sequence derives from a woman aged 45-60 years in good health. Donor details come from another sample of the same person, matched by shared clones. The chain links TRBV6-5 with TRBJ1-5. Material: blood T cells: a sorted CD56 or NKG2C T cell subset, CD4+ or CD8+ T cells, or bulk PBMC T cells (not recorded which). CDR3 region: CASSFSSSQPQHF.